The 2 T cell receptor beta chains below come from one sample, sequenced in a study of vaccination effects on CD4 cells after COVID-19. Culture lasted 10 days before CD4+ T cell isolation. Participants were given two doses of BNT162b2 or mRNA-1273 vaccine. Their specific antigens are unknown. The data were produced by immunoSEQ multiplex PCR, yet TCRdb's version contains in-frame clones alone and is incomplete. The sample carries tens of thousands of clones, 73% recorded once. Sample: CD4+ T cells from PBMCs cultured without peptide, taken after COVID-19 vaccination. The receptors come from a human donor who received a COVID-19 vaccine.

The rearrangement uses TRBV6-1 and TRBJ1-1; TRBD1 aligns across 7 bases. V was clipped by 2 bases and J by 7 bases; unmatched bases: 1. The CDR3 runs to 12 residues. Germline CDR1 is MNHNS and CDR2 is SASEGT. The CDR3 reads CASSENRGEAFF. In DNA, the CDR3 is TGTGCCAGCAGTGAAAACAGGGGTGAAGCTTTCTTT.

As for this clone: The same CDR3 is also encoded by other DNA sequences in this sample. The CDR3 DNA reads as TGTGCCACCAGTAAACCGAACACCGGGGAGCTGTTTTTT. It yields the protein CATSKPNTGELFF. This chain connects TRBV24-1 to TRBJ2-2, with D unresolved. The CDR3 length is 13 residues. The ends were cut back, 6 bases at V and 0 bases at J, with 4 bases in the middle. Germline V gene data show CDR1 as KGHDR and CDR2 as SFDVKD.